This T cell receptor beta chain was sequenced in a study of T cell clones after liver transplantation (dated by TCRdb to 2018 to 2020). Background for the entire study: The samples were obtained from ITN030ST, a randomized trial that attempted immunosuppression withdrawal within 2 years after liver transplantation. Donor-reactive T cell clones were identified by TCRbeta sequencing following a pre-transplant mixed lymphocyte reaction and were subsequently tracked in post-transplant blood. Third party-reactive TCRbeta sequences were also identified from pre-transplant MLRs to serve as an antigen-independent comparator for donor-reactive sequences. Of the eight recipients, a few were HCV-positive, while the remaining recipients had been transplanted for non-autoimmune, non-viral indications. Subjects received no induction therapy and standard immunosuppression until randomization at 12-24 months post-transplant. Tolerance meant complete immunosuppression withdrawal for at least one year without liver enzymes rising beyond twice the upper limit of normal. Blood samples were collected pre-transplant, pre-randomization before withdrawal, and post-randomization after either full withdrawal or failed withdrawal. A cohort of 8 liver transplant recipients was studied, of whom 3 were classified as tolerant and 5 as non-tolerant.

Thawed unstimulated PBMCs were stained for CD3, CD4 and CD8 and FACS-sorted into CD3+CD4+ and CD3+CD8+ populations. Each of the 8 studied subjects was randomized to immunosuppression withdrawal. The Qiagen DNeasy Blood and Tissue Kit was used for isolation of genomic DNA. Overall study results and their limits: When repertoire turnover was taken into account, detection of donor-reactive sequences was significantly reduced in 7 of 8 subjects for CD4 and in 8 of 8 subjects for CD8. The conclusions were considered preliminary, being limited by small, heterogeneous patient numbers and non-standardized post-transplant time points. Circulating donor-reactive CD4 TCRbeta sequences fell significantly post-transplant in most of the 8 subjects, irrespective of tolerance or HCV status. In two subjects, low numbers of available donor cells limited the measurable donor-reactive repertoire. The decline in donor-reactive sequences exceeded the decline in third party-reactive sequences, suggesting partial antigen-specific deletion that was unrelated to withdrawal success. Since no allograft tissue specimens were available, donor-reactive T cells may have migrated into the graft instead of being deleted.

About this clone itself: This clone's antigen is unknown. Nothing much larger sits one base from this clone, and base qualities are not available.

High-throughput TCRbeta CDR3 sequencing of frozen genomic DNA was performed by immunoSEQ, with PCR amplification, mapping, bias correction and internal controls included. The study's processing was this. Productive rearrangements were retained, and unique TCRbeta sequences were defined by the CDR3 nucleotide sequence together with the V and J gene. For a sequence to be called donor-reactive, it needed a frequency of at least 0.01% and at least 5-fold expansion in CFSE-low cells compared with unstimulated pre-transplant cells. Per-subject minimum frequency thresholds, based on the lowest-template unstimulated sample, ensured at least 90% detection power. Jensen-Shannon divergence between the top 1000 TCRbeta sequences post-transplant and pre-transplant was used to measure repertoire turnover. Changes in detection of donor-reactive sequences were assessed with two-sided Fisher's exact tests. TCRdb provides this immuneACCESS table in a form limited to in-frame rearrangements. Some clones are lacking; in checked studies, under half of them reflect an unresolved V gene, and why the rest are absent is not known. V, J and clone size reflect that table, while D and trimming were determined from the DNA. This sample lists around 75,000 clones; approximately 81% were detected once. The ten largest clones take up 2.1% of the sample.

From the cysteine through the phenylalanine, the CDR3 covers 15 amino acids. Only the CDR3 region is kept as DNA, spanning 45 bases read in frame from base 1. From the germline V gene, CDR1 is SGHRS and CDR2 is YFSETQ. Ends trimmed: V by 2 bases, J by 4 bases; bases unmatched to a gene: 3. The material sequenced was CD4+ T cells from blood, taken less than 50 months after liver transplant. The origin of this receptor is a human patient who received a liver transplant. Following transplantation, part of the T cell population may be supplied by the graft donor rather than the patient. The chain uses TRBV5-1 and TRBJ1-5, with 10 middle bases fitting TRBD1. The bases read TGCGCCAGCAGCTTCACGGGACAGGGGAATCAGCCCCAGCATTTT. It specifies CASSFTGQGNQPQHF.